The 23 T cell receptor beta chains reported below all come from one sample, sequenced in a study of cytomegalovirus exposure and HLA in healthy donors. Some clones are missing from TCRdb's copy, which holds only in-frame ones; the method was immunoSEQ multiplex PCR. The profile shows about 160,000 clones, about 86% of them singletons. The sequenced material came from PBMCs. These receptors originate from a woman in her thirties in good health and CMV-seronegative.

CDR3 bases: TGTGCCAGCAGTTACTCCGCCAGGGGCAATCAGCCCCAGCATTTT. Encoded protein: CASSYSARGNQPQHF. The J gene is TRBJ1-5, the V gene TRBV6-5, with D perhaps TRBD1 (5 bases). This CDR3 is 15 amino acids long. The germline CDR1 and CDR2 sequences are MNHEY and SVGAGI. With 0 bases removed from V and 2 bases from J, the gap between germline ends came to 8 bases.

This chain connects TRBV5-1 to TRBJ1-2; weak D call: TRBD1 (6 bases). Trimming left V 4 bases short and J 8 bases short, with 21 bases between. Per germline, CDR1 SGHRS and CDR2 YFSETQ. The CDR3 has 15 residues. Written as DNA, the CDR3 is TGCGCCAGCAGCCTTGAGGCCGGGACAAATGGAGGCTACACCTTC. Translating gives CASSLEAGTNGGYTF.

This sequence joins TRBV30 and TRBJ1-5, with a weak D call TRBD1 (5 bases). This CDR3 contains 14 residues. Germline CDR1 GTSNPN, CDR2 SVGIG (reference sequence). V was pared by 2 bases and J by 6 bases, with 14 bases between. CDR3 region: CAWSFGGDGQPQHF. The CDR3 nucleotides are TGTGCCTGGAGTTTTGGGGGTGACGGTCAGCCCCAGCATTTT.

The chain's CDR3 is CASELVPDRVSTGELFF. The CDR3 DNA follows: TGTGCCAGCGAATTGGTCCCGGACAGGGTATCCACCGGGGAGCTGTTTTTT. The rearrangement joins TRBV18 to TRBJ2-2, with 8 bases that match TRBD1. Germline CDR1 KGHSH, CDR2 LQKENI. CDR3 length: 17 amino acids. The ends lost 8 bases at V and 4 bases at J; junction bases unmatched: 15.

The chain carries TRBV5-4 and TRBJ1-2; 9 bases match TRBD1. This CDR3 is 14 amino acids long. V trimming: 4 bases; J trimming: 5 bases; junction bases outside the gene matches: 6. Germline CDR1 SGHNT, CDR2 YYREEE (reference sequence). The chain's CDR3 is CASSPGQGGYGYTF. The CDR3 DNA reads TGTGCCAGCAGCCCGGGACAGGGAGGGTATGGCTACACCTTC.

The CDR3 loop reads CASSARHQTNYGYTF. In DNA form, the CDR3 reads TGTGCCAGCAGTGCACGGCACCAGACAAACTATGGCTACACCTTC. J is TRBJ1-2 and V is TRBV2; D not certain. Germline lookup yields CDR1 SNHLY and CDR2 FYNNEI. V was pared by 4 bases and J by 2 bases, with 14 bases between. CDR3 length equals 15 residues.

The V gene is TRBV5-8, the J gene TRBJ2-1; TRBD1 matches at 7 bases. The V gene's germline CDR1 is SGHTS and CDR2 YDEGEE. CDR3 size: 15 residues. V lost 5 bases, J lost 0 bases, and 5 bases stayed unmatched. This chain's CDR3 is CASRRGPSSYNEQFF. CDR3 sequence (DNA): TGTGCCAGCAGAAGGGGGCCGAGCTCCTACAATGAGCAGTTCTTC.

This rearrangement joins TRBV29-1 to TRBJ1-2; a possible D gene is TRBD1 (5 bases). Trimming shortened V by 6 bases and J by 3 bases, and 17 bases separated the two germline ends. This CDR3 contains 14 residues. Germline V gene sequence: CDR1 SQVTM, CDR2 ANQGSEA. CDR3 nucleotide sequence: TGCAGCGTAGCACAGGCGCCTATGGACTATGGCTACACCTTC. It is translated as CSVAQAPMDYGYTF.

This clone has more than one count but fewer than ten. The genes are TRBV14 and TRBJ1-3, with D unresolved. Per germline, CDR1 SGHDN and CDR2 FVKESK. With 4 bases removed from V and 0 bases from J, the gap between germline ends came to 10 bases. This CDR3 is 15 amino acids long. CDR3 in DNA: TGTGCCAGCAGCCCGATTTATGCCTCTGGAAACACCATATATTTT. Its translation is CASSPIYASGNTIYF.

V gene TRBV5-1 combines with J gene TRBJ1-1; D gene unclear. With 7 bases removed from V and 4 bases from J, the gap between germline ends came to 14 bases. CDR1 is SGHRS and CDR2 is YFSETQ in the germline V gene. The CDR3 is 13 amino acids. In DNA, the CDR3 is TGCGCCAGCGGAGCCTGGGAGGGCACTGAAGCTTTCTTT. Residues: CASGAWEGTEAFF.

This chain connects TRBV2 to TRBJ2-3, with unresolved D. The V end lost 4 bases, the J end lost 6 bases, and 8 bases lay between the germline ends. Germline CDR1 reads SNHLY; CDR2 reads FYNNEI. CDR3 length: 12 amino acids. In nucleotides, the CDR3 is TGTGCCAGCAGTGTAAGCGCTGATACGCAGTATTTT. Protein: CASSVSADTQYF. The full variable domain, its missing parts supplied by reference TRBV2 and TRBJ2-3, is EPEVTQTPSHQVTQMGQEVILRCVPISNHLYFYWYRQILGQKVEFLVSFYNNEISEKSEIFDDQFSVERPDGSNFTLKIRSTKLEDSAMYFCASSVSADTQYFGPGTRLTVL.

The chain joins TRBV7-9 to TRBJ2-1, with D hard to call. Germline V gene data show CDR1 as SEHNR and CDR2 as FQNEAQ (reference sequence). Trimming left V 3 bases short and J 10 bases short, with 7 bases between. This CDR3 has 11 residues. CDR3 DNA sequence: TGTGCCAGCAGCTTCCGGTTGGAGCAGTTCTTC. It specifies CASSFRLEQFF.

V and J are TRBV7-6 and TRBJ1-2, with a weak D call TRBD1 (6 bases). This CDR3 has 14 amino acids. Germline CDR1 and CDR2: SGHVS and FNYEAQ. The V gene lost 1 base and the J gene lost 6 bases, with 12 bases spanning the gap. The CDR3 loop reads CASSLERGADGYTF. The CDR3, as DNA: TGTGCCAGCAGCTTAGAAAGGGGGGCTGATGGCTACACCTTC.

This chain joins TRBV25-1 and TRBJ2-2; no reliable D call. Germline V gene sequence: CDR1 MGHDK, CDR2 SYGVNS. This CDR3 contains 14 residues. With 2 bases removed from V and 1 base from J, the gap between germline ends came to 5 bases. The CDR3 coding sequence is TGTGCCAGCAGTGAACACCGGAACACCGGGGAGCTGTTTTTT. It yields the protein CASSEHRNTGELFF.

The chain carries TRBV2 and TRBJ2-1; D is uncertain. The V end was cut by 9 bases, the J end by 6 bases, with 15 bases between. The CDR3 has 13 residues. Germline V gene sequence: CDR1 SNHLY, CDR2 FYNNEI. This CDR3 is CARAILAGNEQFF. DNA of the CDR3: TGTGCCAGAGCCATTTTAGCAGGCAATGAGCAGTTCTTC.

This clone is judged large. This chain uses TRBV6-6 with TRBJ2-1; no reliable D call. Germline-derived CDR1 and CDR2 are MNHNY and SVGAGI (reference sequence). The CDR3 sequence is 12 residues long. V was clipped by 6 bases and J by 5 bases, with 8 bases between them. The CDR3 spells CASRIRHNEQFF. In DNA, the CDR3 is TGTGCCAGCAGAATCAGGCACAATGAGCAGTTCTTC.

The genes are TRBV18 and TRBJ1-5, with D maybe TRBD1 (6 bases). The V gene's germline CDR1 is KGHSH and CDR2 LQKENI. The CDR3 is made up of 16 amino acids. V was trimmed by 3 bases and J by 4 bases, leaving 16 bases between them. Written as DNA, the CDR3 is TGTGCCAGCTCACCGGGGGCGGCCCACCTTAATCAGCCCCAGCATTTT. It codes for CASSPGAAHLNQPQHF.

J is TRBJ2-7 and V is TRBV5-4, with 7 positions matching TRBD2. V lost 0 bases to trimming and J lost 6 bases; unmatched junction nucleotides: 9. The germline V gene encodes CDR1 SGHNT and CDR2 YYREEE (reference sequence). This CDR3 region has 15 residues. The DNA of the CDR3 is TGTGCCAGCAGCTTGGAGGCAGGGAGGGTGGCCGAGCAGTACTTC. As protein: CASSLEAGRVAEQYF.

J is TRBJ1-1 and V is TRBV29-1; tentatively, D is TRBD1 (5 bases). Germline V CDR1 and CDR2: SQVTM, ANQGSEA. V lost 6 bases to trimming and J lost 0 bases, with 11 bases between them. This CDR3 is built from 13 residues. This CDR3 is CSVETDMNTEAFF. CDR3 sequence (DNA): TGCAGCGTGGAGACAGATATGAACACTGAAGCTTTCTTT.

The genes are TRBV25-1 and TRBJ2-5; the match to TRBD2 covers 7 bases. This CDR3 region has 14 residues. Germline lookup yields CDR1 MGHDK and CDR2 SYGVNS. V lost 9 bases, J lost 5 bases, and 12 bases stayed unmatched. CDR3 protein: CARIREGGRETQYF. The CDR3 DNA reads TGTGCCAGGATAAGGGAGGGCGGTAGGGAGACCCAGTACTTC.

The rearrangement links TRBV29-1 to TRBJ1-2; D not resolved. Between the trimmed V and J ends, which lost 0 bases and 4 bases, there was a span of 12 bases. The CDR3 spans 14 residues. Per germline, CDR1 SQVTM and CDR2 ANQGSEA. In DNA form, the CDR3 reads TGCAGCGTTGAAGACTCAGCACTCCTCTATGGCTACACCTTC. It translates to CSVEDSALLYGYTF.

The V call is TRBV6-1, the J call TRBJ2-7, with D hard to call. V was shortened by 5 bases and J by 0 bases, with 8 bases between the two germline ends. The germline V gene encodes CDR1 MNHNS and CDR2 SASEGT. The CDR3 is 13 amino acids. CDR3 protein: CASSYLPSYEQYF. The CDR3 region has the DNA TGTGCCAGCAGTTATCTCCCCTCCTACGAGCAGTACTTC.

A single count supports this clone. The chain links TRBV5-4 to TRBJ1-1; no clear D. Germline loops: CDR1 SGHNT, CDR2 YYREEE (reference sequence). Trimming removed 0 bases at V and 1 base at J, with 10 bases between. CDR3 length: 15 residues. This CDR3 is CASSLGREGNTEAFF. The DNA of the CDR3 is TGTGCCAGCAGCTTGGGAAGGGAGGGGAACACTGAAGCTTTCTTT.